The rows below give T cell receptor beta chains drawn from one sample of a study of OX40 agonist ivuxolimab in advanced cancers. This table comes from immunoSEQ multiplex PCR, and its TCRdb copy is limited to in-frame clones, with some not included. The data contain 35,000 to 45,000 clones, more than 70% of them singletons. The sample here was CD4+ or CD8+ T cells sorted from blood, taken in a trial of the OX40 agonist ivuxolimab. The receptors come from an adult with an advanced solid tumor such as melanoma, head and neck, liver or kidney cancer. Both conserved end residues are part of each CDR3. The D gene is left open where the match is weak. Only part of the rows carry a size: once, few, many, or a class if the clone is expanded.

v_call	d_call	j_call	clone_size	cdr3_aa	cdr3_nt
TRBV7-6	TRBD2	TRBJ2-7	-	CASSPGPLAGSSSYEQYF	TGTGCCAGCAGCCCAGGCCCCCTAGCGGGGTCCAGCTCCTACGAGCAGTACTTC
TRBV2	-	TRBJ1-5	-	CASSPGQGSNQPQHF	TGTGCCAGCAGTCCGGGGCAGGGGTCGAATCAGCCCCAGCATTTT
TRBV6-1	-	TRBJ1-5	-	CASSVAGWGNQPQHF	TGTGCCAGCAGTGTAGCAGGGTGGGGCAATCAGCCCCAGCATTTT
TRBV6-5	-	TRBJ2-7	-	CASSQRGAYEQYF	TGTGCCAGCAGTCAAAGGGGGGCCTACGAGCAGTACTTC
TRBV30	-	TRBJ2-5	-	CAWTDQETQYF	TGTGCCTGGACGGATCAAGAGACCCAGTACTTC
TRBV30	-	TRBJ1-5	-	CAWSRGGYGQPQHF	TGTGCCTGGAGTCGGGGAGGGTATGGTCAGCCCCAGCATTTT
TRBV6-5	-	TRBJ1-1	-	CASRFSSTEAFF	TGTGCCAGCAGATTCAGCAGCACTGAAGCTTTCTTT
TRBV6-5	-	TRBJ1-2	-	CASSYSRLYGYTF	TGTGCCAGCAGTTACTCTCGTCTCTATGGCTACACCTTC
TRBV4-1	TRBD2	TRBJ2-7	-	CASSQDPGLVYEQYF	TGCGCCAGCAGCCAAGATCCCGGACTAGTCTACGAGCAGTACTTC
TRBV11-2	-	TRBJ2-3	-	CASSPLGERADTQYF	TGTGCCAGCAGCCCCTTGGGAGAGCGGGCAGATACGCAGTATTTT
TRBV27	TRBD1	TRBJ2-3	-	CASSLQAGGVNTQYF	TGTGCCAGCAGTTTACAGGCAGGGGGTGTTAATACGCAGTATTTT
TRBV27	-	TRBJ2-3	-	CASSLLGGVSTDTQYF	TGTGCCAGCAGTTTATTGGGGGGAGTGAGCACAGATACGCAGTATTTT
TRBV6-1	TRBD2	TRBJ2-7	-	CASSAGGGYEQYF	TGTGCCAGCAGTGCGGGGGGTGGATACGAGCAGTACTTC
TRBV28	-	TRBJ2-7	-	CASRPWGDSTYEQYF	TGTGCCAGCAGGCCGTGGGGGGACTCTACCTACGAGCAGTACTTC
TRBV28	TRBD1	TRBJ1-2	-	CASIKQGALVYGYTF	TGTGCCAGCATCAAACAGGGGGCGCTTGTCTATGGCTACACCTTC
TRBV2	-	TRBJ2-2	-	CASSVPGLGTGELFF	TGTGCCAGCAGCGTCCCAGGGTTGGGCACCGGGGAGCTGTTTTTT
TRBV30	-	TRBJ2-3	-	CASAGDWADTQYF	TGTGCCTCGGCGGGTGACTGGGCAGATACGCAGTATTTT
TRBV4-1	-	TRBJ1-6	-	CASSQEPPGSPYNSPLHF	TGCGCCAGCAGCCAAGAACCTCCCGGGTCGCCCTATAATTCACCCCTCCACTTT
TRBV7-6	TRBD1	TRBJ2-7	few	CASSTRRQGGTYEQYF	TGTGCCAGCAGCACCCGTAGACAGGGTGGGACCTACGAGCAGTACTTC
TRBV13	TRBD1	TRBJ2-1	-	CASSSRDREYNEQFF	TGTGCCAGCAGCTCCCGGGACAGGGAATACAATGAGCAGTTCTTC
TRBV29-1	-	TRBJ2-7	-	CSVLPNGRTYEQYF	TGCAGCGTTTTACCGAACGGGAGAACCTACGAGCAGTACTTC
TRBV28	TRBD2	TRBJ2-7	-	CASSLSGNDYEQYF	TGTGCCAGCAGTCTTAGCGGGAACGACTACGAGCAGTACTTC
TRBV27	-	TRBJ1-5	-	CASSPSSSYSNQPQHF	TGTGCCAGCAGTCCTTCATCTAGTTATAGCAATCAGCCCCAGCATTTT
TRBV11-2	TRBD2	TRBJ2-1	-	CASSDTSAYNEQFF	TGTGCCAGCAGCGACACTAGCGCCTACAATGAGCAGTTCTTC
TRBV2	-	TRBJ2-2	once	CARVLAQHRELFF	TGTGCCAGAGTACTAGCTCAACACCGGGAGCTGTTTTTT
TRBV5-1	-	TRBJ1-1	-	CASSLSFRVNTEAFF	TGCGCCAGCAGCTTGTCGTTTAGGGTGAACACTGAAGCTTTCTTT
TRBV2	TRBD1	TRBJ2-7	-	CASSAPQYRDRGNEQYF	TGTGCCAGCAGCGCCCCACAATACCGGGACAGGGGCAACGAGCAGTACTTC
TRBV27	-	TRBJ2-6	-	CASSRIISGANVLTF	TGTGCCAGCAGCCGAATAATCTCTGGGGCCAACGTCCTGACTTTC
TRBV6-5	-	TRBJ1-1	-	CASSTLPRGEVAFF	TGTGCCAGCAGTACCCTCCCGAGGGGGGAGGTAGCTTTCTTT
TRBV13	-	TRBJ2-2	-	CASSPTINTGELFF	TGTGCCAGCAGCCCGACGATTAACACCGGGGAGCTGTTTTTT
TRBV6-5	-	TRBJ2-7	-	CASILSPYEQYF	TGTGCCAGCATTCTCTCCCCCTACGAGCAGTACTTC
TRBV11-2	-	TRBJ1-3	-	CASYSGGESPWSGNTIYF	TGTGCCAGCTATTCTGGGGGAGAATCCCCATGGTCTGGAAACACCATATATTTT
TRBV4-2	-	TRBJ2-1	-	CASSQERMGDEQFF	TGTGCCAGCAGCCAAGAACGTATGGGGGATGAGCAGTTCTTC
TRBV15	-	TRBJ2-1	once	CATSRDSEHNEQFF	TGTGCCACCAGCAGAGATTCCGAACACAATGAGCAGTTCTTC
TRBV28	-	TRBJ1-2	-	CASSLGNYGYTF	TGTGCCAGCAGTTTGGGGAACTATGGCTACACCTTC
TRBV19	TRBD2	TRBJ2-1	-	CASSIWLAGVDEQFF	TGTGCCAGTAGTATATGGCTAGCGGGAGTAGATGAGCAGTTCTTC
TRBV28	-	TRBJ2-3	-	CASSLLVPHGTDTQYF	TGTGCCAGCAGTTTATTGGTCCCCCATGGCACAGATACGCAGTATTTT
TRBV7-3	-	TRBJ1-2	-	CASSLNGAWSYGYTF	TGTGCCAGCAGCTTAAACGGGGCGTGGAGCTATGGCTACACCTTC
TRBV7-9	-	TRBJ2-5	-	CASSLAQDQETQYF	TGTGCCAGCAGCTTAGCACAGGACCAAGAGACCCAGTACTTC
TRBV4-2	-	TRBJ1-5	-	CASSQEGGVNQPQHF	TGTGCCAGCAGCCAAGAGGGAGGGGTCAATCAGCCCCAGCATTTT
TRBV6-1	TRBD2	TRBJ2-7	-	CASERELVDEQYF	TGTGCCAGTGAGCGGGAGCTGGTGGACGAGCAGTACTTC
TRBV28	-	TRBJ2-1	-	CASSLFGDEQFF	TGTGCCAGCAGTTTATTTGGGGATGAGCAGTTCTTC
TRBV9	TRBD2	TRBJ2-5	-	CASSLSGKSQYF	TGTGCCAGCAGTCTCAGCGGGAAAAGCCAGTACTTC
TRBV5-1	TRBD1	TRBJ2-1	-	CASSSGTGGHEQFF	TGCGCCAGCAGCTCAGGGACAGGGGGACATGAGCAGTTCTTC
TRBV28	TRBD1	TRBJ1-5	-	CASSFYPGTGLDQPQHF	TGTGCCAGCAGTTTCTATCCAGGGACAGGGCTCGACCAGCCCCAGCATTTT
TRBV7-9	-	TRBJ1-2	-	CASSLRDEANYGYTF	TGTGCCAGCAGCTTAAGGGATGAGGCTAACTATGGCTACACCTTC
TRBV28	-	TRBJ2-1	-	CASSLFGQSSSYNEQFF	TGTGCCAGCAGTTTATTCGGACAGAGTAGCTCCTACAATGAGCAGTTCTTC
TRBV7-6	-	TRBJ2-2	-	CASSPDGPGELFF	TGTGCCAGCAGCCCGGACGGTCCCGGGGAGCTGTTTTTT
TRBV19	TRBD1	TRBJ1-1	-	CASNHQGGTEAFF	TGTGCCAGTAACCATCAGGGGGGCACTGAAGCTTTCTTT
TRBV13	-	TRBJ2-7	once	CASSSVGGSYEQYF	TGTGCCAGCAGCTCCGTGGGGGGCTCCTACGAGCAGTACTTC
TRBV28	TRBD1	TRBJ1-2	-	CASSFGGTGEGTGYTF	TGTGCCAGCAGCTTCGGGGGGACAGGGGAAGGGACTGGCTACACCTTC
TRBV2	TRBD2	TRBJ2-2	-	CARGLAGNTGELFF	TGTGCCAGAGGACTAGCGGGAAACACCGGGGAGCTGTTTTTT
TRBV6-5	-	TRBJ1-2	few	CASSYSGEGGPSGYTF	TGTGCCAGCAGTTACTCTGGAGAAGGGGGGCCTAGCGGCTACACCTTC
TRBV7-3	TRBD1	TRBJ2-5	-	CASSLSAGTAKQETQYF	TGTGCCAGCAGCTTATCCGCCGGGACAGCCAAGCAAGAGACCCAGTACTTC